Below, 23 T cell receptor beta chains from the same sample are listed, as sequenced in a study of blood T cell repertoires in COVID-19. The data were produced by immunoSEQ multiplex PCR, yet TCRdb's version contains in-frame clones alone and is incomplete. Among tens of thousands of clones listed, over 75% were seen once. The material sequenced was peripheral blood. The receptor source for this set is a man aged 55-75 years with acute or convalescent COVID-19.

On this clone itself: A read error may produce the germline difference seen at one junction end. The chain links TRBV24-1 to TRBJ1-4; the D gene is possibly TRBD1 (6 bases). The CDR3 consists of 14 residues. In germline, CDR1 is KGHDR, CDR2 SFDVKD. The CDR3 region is CATSESQGKRKTVF. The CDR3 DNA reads TGTGCCACCAGTGAATCACAGGGAAAGCGAAAAACTGTTTTT.

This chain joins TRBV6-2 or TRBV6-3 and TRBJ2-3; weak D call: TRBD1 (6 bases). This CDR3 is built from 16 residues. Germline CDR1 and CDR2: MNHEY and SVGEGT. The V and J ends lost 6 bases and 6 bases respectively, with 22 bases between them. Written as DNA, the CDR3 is TGTGCCAGCAGCCCTATCCGAGGGGGAACAGGGGATACGCAGTATTTT. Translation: CASSPIRGGTGDTQYF.

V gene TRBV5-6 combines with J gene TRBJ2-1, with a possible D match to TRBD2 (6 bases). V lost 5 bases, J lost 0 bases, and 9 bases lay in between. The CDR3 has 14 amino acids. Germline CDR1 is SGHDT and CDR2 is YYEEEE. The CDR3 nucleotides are TGTGCCAGCAGGGAAGCGGGCTCCTACAATGAGCAGTTCTTC. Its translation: CASREAGSYNEQFF.

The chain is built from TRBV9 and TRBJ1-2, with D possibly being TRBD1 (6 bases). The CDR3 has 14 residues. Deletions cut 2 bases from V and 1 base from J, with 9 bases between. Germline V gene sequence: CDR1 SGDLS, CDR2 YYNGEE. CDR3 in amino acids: CASSVGQLNYGYTF. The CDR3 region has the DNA TGTGCCAGCAGCGTCGGACAGCTTAACTATGGCTACACCTTC.

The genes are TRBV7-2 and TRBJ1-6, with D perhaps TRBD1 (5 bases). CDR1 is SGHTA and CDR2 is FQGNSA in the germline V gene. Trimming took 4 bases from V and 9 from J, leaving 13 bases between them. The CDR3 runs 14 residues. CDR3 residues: CASSSSGLGSPLHF. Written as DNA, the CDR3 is TGTGCCAGCAGCTCCTCAGGGCTGGGTTCACCCCTCCACTTT.

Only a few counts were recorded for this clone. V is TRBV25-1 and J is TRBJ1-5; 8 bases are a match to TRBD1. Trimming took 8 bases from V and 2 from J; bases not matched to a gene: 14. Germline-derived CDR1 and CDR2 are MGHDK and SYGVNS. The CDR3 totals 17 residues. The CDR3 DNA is TGTGCCAGCGGACTAGACGGGTACAGGGGGGGCAATCAGCCCCAGCATTTT. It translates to CASGLDGYRGGNQPQHF. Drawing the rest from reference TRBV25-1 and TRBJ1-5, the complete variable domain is EADIYQTPRYLVIGTGKKITLECSQTMGHDKMYWYQQDPGMELHLIHYSYGVNSTEKGDLSSESTVSRIRTEHFPLTLESARPSHTSQYLCASGLDGYRGGNQPQHFGDGTRLSIL.

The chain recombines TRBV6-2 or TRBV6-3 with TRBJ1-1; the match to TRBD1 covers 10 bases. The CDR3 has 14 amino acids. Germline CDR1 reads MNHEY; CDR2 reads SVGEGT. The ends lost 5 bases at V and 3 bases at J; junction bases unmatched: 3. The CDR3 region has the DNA TGTGCCAGCAGTCGGGACAGGGGCCACACTGAAGCTTTCTTT. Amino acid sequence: CASSRDRGHTEAFF.

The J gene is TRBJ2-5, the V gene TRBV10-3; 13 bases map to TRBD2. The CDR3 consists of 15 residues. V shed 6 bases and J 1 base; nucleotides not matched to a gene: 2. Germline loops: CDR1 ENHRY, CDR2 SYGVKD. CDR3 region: CAISRTSGGQETQYF. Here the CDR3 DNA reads TGTGCCATCAGCAGGACTAGCGGGGGCCAAGAGACCCAGTACTTC.

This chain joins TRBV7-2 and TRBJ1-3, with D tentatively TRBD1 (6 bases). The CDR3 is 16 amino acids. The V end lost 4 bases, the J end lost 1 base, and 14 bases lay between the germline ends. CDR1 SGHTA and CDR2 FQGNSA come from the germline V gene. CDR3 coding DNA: TGTGCCAGCAGCTCCCCAGGGGTGCAGTCTGGAAACACCATATATTTT. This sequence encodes CASSSPGVQSGNTIYF.

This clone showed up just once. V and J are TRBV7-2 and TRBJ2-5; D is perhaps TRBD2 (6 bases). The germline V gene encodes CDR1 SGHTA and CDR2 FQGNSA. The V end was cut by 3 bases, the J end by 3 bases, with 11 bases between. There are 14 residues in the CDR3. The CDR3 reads CASSFRTKKETQYF. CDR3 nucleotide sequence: TGTGCCAGCAGCTTTAGGACTAAGAAAGAGACCCAGTACTTC.

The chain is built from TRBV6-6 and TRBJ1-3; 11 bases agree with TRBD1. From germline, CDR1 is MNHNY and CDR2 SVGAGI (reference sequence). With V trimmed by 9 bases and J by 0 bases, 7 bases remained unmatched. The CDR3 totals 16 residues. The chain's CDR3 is CASSGQGASSGNTIYF. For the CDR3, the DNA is TGTGCCAGTTCCGGACAGGGGGCTAGCTCTGGAAACACCATATATTTT.

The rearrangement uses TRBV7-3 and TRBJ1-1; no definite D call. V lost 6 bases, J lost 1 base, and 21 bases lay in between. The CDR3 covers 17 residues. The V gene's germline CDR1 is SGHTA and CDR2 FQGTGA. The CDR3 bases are TGTGCCAGCAGTTCATTAGGGATACAAGGGAGGAACACTGAAGCTTTCTTT. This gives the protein CASSSLGIQGRNTEAFF.

In nucleotides, the CDR3 is TGTGCCAGCAGCTTAGACGAGAATCAGCCCCAGCATTTT. This sequence encodes CASSLDENQPQHF. The chain has TRBV7-9 and TRBJ1-5, with unresolved D. The CDR3 consists of 13 residues. The V gene lost 1 base and the J gene lost 4 bases, with 5 bases spanning the gap. Germline V gives CDR1 SEHNR, CDR2 FQNEAQ (reference sequence).

CDR3 amino acids: CASSVAPQRNSGNTIYF. The CDR3 coding sequence is TGTGCCAGCAGCGTAGCCCCACAGAGAAATTCTGGAAACACCATATATTTT. The chain recombines TRBV9 with TRBJ1-3, with D uncertain. In germline, CDR1 is SGDLS, CDR2 YYNGEE. There are 17 residues in the CDR3. V gave up 0 bases and J gave up 1 base, with 14 bases separating them.

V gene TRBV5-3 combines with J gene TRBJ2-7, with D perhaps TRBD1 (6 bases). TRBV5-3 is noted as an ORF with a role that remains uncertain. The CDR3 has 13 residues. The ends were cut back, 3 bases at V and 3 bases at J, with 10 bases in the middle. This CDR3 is CARSWTDNYEQYF. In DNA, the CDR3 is TGTGCCAGAAGCTGGACAGACAACTACGAGCAGTACTTC.

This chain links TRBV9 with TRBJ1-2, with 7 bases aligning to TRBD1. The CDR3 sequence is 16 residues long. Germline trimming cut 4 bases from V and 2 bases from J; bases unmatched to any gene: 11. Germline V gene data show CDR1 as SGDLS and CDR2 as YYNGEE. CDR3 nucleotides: TGTGCCAGCAGCCCCCGGACAGGTGTCCTAAACTATGGCTACACCTTC. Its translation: CASSPRTGVLNYGYTF.

The CDR3 nucleotides are TGTGCCAGCAGTGAAGCGGGGGCGTATGAGCAGTTCTTC. Translated, it gives CASSEAGAYEQFF. The chain uses TRBV6-1 and TRBJ2-1, with D perhaps TRBD1 (6 bases). Germline values: CDR1 MNHNS, CDR2 SASEGT. V was clipped by 0 bases and J by 8 bases, with 8 bases between them. This CDR3 contains 13 residues.

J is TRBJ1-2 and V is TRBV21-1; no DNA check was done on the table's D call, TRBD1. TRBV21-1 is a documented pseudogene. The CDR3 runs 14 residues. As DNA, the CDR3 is TGTGCCAGCAGCAAGATTCTGGGGCTCGATGGCTACACCTTC. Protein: CASSKILGLDGYTF.

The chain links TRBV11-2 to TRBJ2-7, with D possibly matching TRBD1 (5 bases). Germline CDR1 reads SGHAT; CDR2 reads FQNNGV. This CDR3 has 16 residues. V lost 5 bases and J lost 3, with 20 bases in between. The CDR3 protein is CASSLRQSNVLYEQYF. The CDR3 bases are TGTGCCAGCAGCCTCCGACAGAGCAACGTACTCTACGAGCAGTACTTC.

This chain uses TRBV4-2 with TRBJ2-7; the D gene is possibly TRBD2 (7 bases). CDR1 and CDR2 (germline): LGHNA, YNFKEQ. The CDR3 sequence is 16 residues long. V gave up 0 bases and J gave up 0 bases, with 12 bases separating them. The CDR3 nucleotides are TGTGCCAGCAGCCAAGATGGGGGGGCTAGCTCCTACGAGCAGTACTTC. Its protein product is CASSQDGGASSYEQYF.

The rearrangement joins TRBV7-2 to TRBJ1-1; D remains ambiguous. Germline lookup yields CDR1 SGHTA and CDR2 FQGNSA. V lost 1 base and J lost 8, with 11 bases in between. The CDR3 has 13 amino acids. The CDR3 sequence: CASSLVSSGEAFF. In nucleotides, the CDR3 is TGTGCCAGCAGCTTAGTTTCATCGGGGGAAGCTTTCTTT.

This CDR3 is CASSPSPSGGAAGCGELFF. CDR3 nucleotides: TGTGCCAGCAGCCCATCTCCTAGCGGGGGGGCCGCGGGTTGCGGGGAGCTGTTTTTT. The chain carries TRBV3-1 (or the pseudogene TRBV3-2) and TRBJ2-2; 12 bases fit TRBD2. Germline V lookup: CDR1 LGHDT, CDR2 YNNKEL (reference sequence). J gave up 7 bases and V 4 bases, and 16 bases lay outside the gene matches. This CDR3 comprises 19 residues.

This chain's CDR3 is CASSFQGGTRQKFF. The CDR3 DNA reads TGTGCCAGCAGCTTCCAGGGGGGGACTAGGCAGAAGTTCTTC. The J gene is TRBJ2-1, the V gene TRBV11-3; possible D gene TRBD2, 8 bases. This CDR3 spans 14 amino acids. In germline, CDR1 is SGHNT, CDR2 YENEEA. V lost 3 bases to trimming and J lost 14 bases, with 20 bases between them.